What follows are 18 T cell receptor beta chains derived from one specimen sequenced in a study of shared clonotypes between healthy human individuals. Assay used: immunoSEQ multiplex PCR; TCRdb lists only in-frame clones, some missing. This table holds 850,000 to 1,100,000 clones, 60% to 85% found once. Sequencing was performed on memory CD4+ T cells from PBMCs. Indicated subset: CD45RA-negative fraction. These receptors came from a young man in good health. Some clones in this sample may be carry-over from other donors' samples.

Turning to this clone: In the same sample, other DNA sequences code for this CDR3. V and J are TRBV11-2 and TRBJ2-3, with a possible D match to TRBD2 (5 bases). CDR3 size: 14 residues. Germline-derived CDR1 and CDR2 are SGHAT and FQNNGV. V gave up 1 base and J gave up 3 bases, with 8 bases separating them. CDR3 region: CASSLGRGTDTQYF. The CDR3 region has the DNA TGTGCCAGCAGCTTAGGACGCGGGACAGATACGCAGTATTTT. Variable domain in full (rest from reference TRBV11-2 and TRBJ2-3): EAGVAQSPRYKIIEKRQSVAFWCNPISGHATLYWYQQILGQGPKLLIQFQNNGVVDDSQLPKDRFSAERLKGVDSTLKIQPAKLEDSAVYLCASSLGRGTDTQYFGPGTRLTVL.

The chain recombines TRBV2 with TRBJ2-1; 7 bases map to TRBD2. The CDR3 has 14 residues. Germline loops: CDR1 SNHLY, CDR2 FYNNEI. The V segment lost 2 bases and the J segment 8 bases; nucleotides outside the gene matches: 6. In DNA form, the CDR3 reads TGTGCCAGCAGTGAAATACGACTAGCCGATGAGCAGTTCTTC. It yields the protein CASSEIRLADEQFF.

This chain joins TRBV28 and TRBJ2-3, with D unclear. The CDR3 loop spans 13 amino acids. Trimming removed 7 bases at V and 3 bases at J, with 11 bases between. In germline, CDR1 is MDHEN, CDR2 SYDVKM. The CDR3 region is CASTGFFTDTQYF. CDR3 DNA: TGTGCCAGCACCGGGTTTTTTACAGATACGCAGTATTTT.

The CDR3 nucleotides are TGTGCCAGCGGCTACGCAGGAGCAACTAATGAAAAACTGTTTTTT. Its protein product is CASGYAGATNEKLFF. The chain recombines TRBV28 with TRBJ1-4; the D is unclear. Germline lookup yields CDR1 MDHEN and CDR2 SYDVKM. This CDR3 is built from 15 residues. Trimming took off 8 bases at V and 0 bases at J, with 13 bases between the two ends.

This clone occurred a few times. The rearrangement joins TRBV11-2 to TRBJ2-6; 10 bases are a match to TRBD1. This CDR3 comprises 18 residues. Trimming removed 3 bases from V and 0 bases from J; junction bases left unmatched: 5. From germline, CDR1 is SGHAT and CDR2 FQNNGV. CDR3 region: CASSFATGGRSGANVLTF. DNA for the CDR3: TGTGCCAGCAGCTTCGCGACAGGGGGCCGCTCTGGGGCCAACGTCCTGACTTTC.

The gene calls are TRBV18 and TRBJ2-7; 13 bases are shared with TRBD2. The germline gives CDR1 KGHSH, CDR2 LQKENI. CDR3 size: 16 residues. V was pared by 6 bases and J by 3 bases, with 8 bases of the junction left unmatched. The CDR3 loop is CASSRTSGRGDYEQYF. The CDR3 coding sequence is TGTGCCAGCTCTCGGACTAGCGGGAGAGGGGACTACGAGCAGTACTTC.

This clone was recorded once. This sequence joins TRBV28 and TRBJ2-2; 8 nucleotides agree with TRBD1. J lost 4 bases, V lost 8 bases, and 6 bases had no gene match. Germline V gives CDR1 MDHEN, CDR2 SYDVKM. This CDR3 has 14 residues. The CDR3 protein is CASSGTGGTGELFF. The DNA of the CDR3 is TGTGCCAGCTCCGGGACAGGAGGCACCGGGGAGCTGTTTTTT.

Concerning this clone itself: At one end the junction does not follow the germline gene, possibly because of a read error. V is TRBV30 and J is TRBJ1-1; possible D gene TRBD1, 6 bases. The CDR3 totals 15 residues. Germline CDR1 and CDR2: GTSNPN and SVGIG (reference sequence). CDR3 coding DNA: TGTGCCTGGGGTGTACTGGGGGCCGGGAACACTGAAGCTTTCTTT. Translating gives CAWGVLGAGNTEAFF.

CDR3 sequence (DNA): TGTGCCAGCAGTGAAGAGCGGTTAACCTACAATGAGCAGTTCTTC. Its translation: CASSEERLTYNEQFF. J is TRBJ2-1 and V is TRBV2; TRBD2 might be the D (5 bases). V was cut by 1 base and J by 2 bases, with 9 bases left in between. Germline CDR1 and CDR2: SNHLY and FYNNEI. This CDR3 region has 15 residues. Filled out from reference TRBV2 and TRBJ2-1, the complete variable domain reads EPEVTQTPSHQVTQMGQEVILRCVPISNHLYFYWYRQILGQKVEFLVSFYNNEISEKSEIFDDQFSVERPDGSNFTLKIRSTKLEDSAMYFCASSEERLTYNEQFFGPGTRLTVL.

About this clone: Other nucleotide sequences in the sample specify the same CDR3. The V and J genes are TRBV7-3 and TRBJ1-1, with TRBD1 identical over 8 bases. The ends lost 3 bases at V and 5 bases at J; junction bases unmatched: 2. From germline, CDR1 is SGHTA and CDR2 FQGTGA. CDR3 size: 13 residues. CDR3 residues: CASSFGQGTEAFF. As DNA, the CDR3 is TGTGCCAGCAGCTTCGGACAGGGTACTGAAGCTTTCTTT. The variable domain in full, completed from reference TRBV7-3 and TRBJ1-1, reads GAGVSQTPSNKVTEKGKYVELRCDPISGHTALYWYRQSLGQGPEFLIYFQGTGAADDSGLPNDRFFAVRPEGSVSTLKIQRTERGDSAVYLCASSFGQGTEAFFGQGTRLTVV.

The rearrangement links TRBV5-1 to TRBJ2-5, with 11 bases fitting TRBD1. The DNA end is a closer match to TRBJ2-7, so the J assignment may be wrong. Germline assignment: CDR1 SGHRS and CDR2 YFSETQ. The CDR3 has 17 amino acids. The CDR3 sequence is CASSARTGGPNSYEQYF. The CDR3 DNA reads TGCGCCAGCAGCGCCAGGACAGGGGGCCCGAACTCCTACGAGCAGTACTTC.

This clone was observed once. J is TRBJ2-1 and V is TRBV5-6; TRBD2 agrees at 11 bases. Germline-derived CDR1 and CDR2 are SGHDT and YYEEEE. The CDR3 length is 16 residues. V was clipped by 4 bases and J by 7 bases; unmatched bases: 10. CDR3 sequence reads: CASSVLLAGEFNEQFF. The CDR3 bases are TGTGCCAGCAGCGTTCTACTAGCGGGAGAGTTTAATGAGCAGTTCTTC.

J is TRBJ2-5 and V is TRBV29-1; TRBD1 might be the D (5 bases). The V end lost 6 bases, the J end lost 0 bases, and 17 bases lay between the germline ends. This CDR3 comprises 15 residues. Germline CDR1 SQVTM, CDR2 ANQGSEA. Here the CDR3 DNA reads TGCAGCGTCAAACCCTATTACAGGTACCAAGAGACCCAGTACTTC. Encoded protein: CSVKPYYRYQETQYF.

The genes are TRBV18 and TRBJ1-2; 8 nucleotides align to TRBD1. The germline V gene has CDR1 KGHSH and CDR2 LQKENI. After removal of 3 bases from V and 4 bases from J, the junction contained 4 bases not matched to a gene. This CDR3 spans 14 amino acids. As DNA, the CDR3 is TGTGCCAGCTCACCGACAGGGGCTTCCTATGGCTACACCTTC. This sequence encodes CASSPTGASYGYTF. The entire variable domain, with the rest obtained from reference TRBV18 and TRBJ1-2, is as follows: NAGVMQNPRHLVRRRGQEARLRCSPMKGHSHVYWYRQLPEEGLKFMVYLQKENIIDESGMPKERFSAEFPKEGPSILRIQQVVRGDSAAYFCASSPTGASYGYTFGSGTRLTVV.

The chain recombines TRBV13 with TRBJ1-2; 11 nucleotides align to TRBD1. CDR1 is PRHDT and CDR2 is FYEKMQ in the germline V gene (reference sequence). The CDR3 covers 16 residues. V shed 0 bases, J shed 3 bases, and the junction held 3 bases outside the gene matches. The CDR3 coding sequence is TGTGCCAGCAGCTTAGGGCCGGGACAGGGGGACTATGGCTACACCTTC. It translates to CASSLGPGQGDYGYTF.

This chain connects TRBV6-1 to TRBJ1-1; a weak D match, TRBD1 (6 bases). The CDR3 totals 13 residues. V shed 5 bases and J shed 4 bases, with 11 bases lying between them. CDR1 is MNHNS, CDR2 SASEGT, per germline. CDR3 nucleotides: TGTGCCAGCAGTACGACAGGTGGCACTGAAGCTTTCTTT. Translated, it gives CASSTTGGTEAFF.

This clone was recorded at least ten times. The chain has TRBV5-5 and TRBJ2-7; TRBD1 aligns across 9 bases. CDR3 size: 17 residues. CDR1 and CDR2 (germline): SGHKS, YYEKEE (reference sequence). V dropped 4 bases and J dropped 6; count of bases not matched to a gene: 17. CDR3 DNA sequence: TGTGCCAGCAGCCCGGCCCCCGGACAGGGGTTCCTTGGCGAGCAGTACTTC. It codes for CASSPAPGQGFLGEQYF. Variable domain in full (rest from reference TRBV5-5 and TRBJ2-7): DAGVTQSPTHLIKTRGQQVTLRCSPISGHKSVSWYQQVLGQGPQFIFQYYEKEERGRGNFPDRFSARQFPNYSSELNVNALLLGDSALYLCASSPAPGQGFLGEQYFGPGTRLTVT.

The CDR3 DNA reads as TGTGCCAGCAGTCGGACAGCGACTAGCAATCAGCCCCAGCATTTT. Translated, it gives CASSRTATSNQPQHF. V is TRBV6-5 and J is TRBJ1-5; the D gene is possibly TRBD1 (6 bases). CDR3 length: 15 amino acids. Germline CDR1 is MNHEY and CDR2 is SVGAGI. The V end was cut by 5 bases, the J end by 0 bases, with 11 bases between.